The 5 T cell receptor beta chains presented below share a single source sample, sequenced in a study of identical twins. In TCRdb, the 5' RACE reads were re-called with MiXCR into one record per CDR3 protein. The table shows about 220,000 distinct CDR3 sequences, with approximately 7.3% occurring only once. This sample was shared with a second study, whose subject was yellow fever vaccine responses in identical twins.

The sample comprised CD8+ T cells sorted from blood. The receptors come from a woman in her late teens or twenties in good health.

This clonotype occurred a few times. V gene TRBV4-1 combines with J gene TRBJ1-5; D unclear. The CDR3 runs to 15 residues. Germline loops: CDR1 MGHRA, CDR2 YSYEKL. The germline V and J ends were trimmed by 1 base and 6 bases, with 13 bases remaining between them. Written as DNA, the CDR3 is TGCGCCAGCAGCCAAGCACCGGGAAACGGTCAGCCCCAGCATTTT. Translating gives CASSQAPGNGQPQHF.

This clonotype was counted many times. The chain recombines TRBV6-1 with TRBJ2-1; D remains ambiguous. V was trimmed by 7 bases and J by 3 bases, leaving 13 bases between them. This CDR3 is 14 amino acids long. Germline V gene sequence: CDR1 MNHNS, CDR2 SASEGT. CDR3 bases: TGTGCCAGCATGTCGGACGGTTACTACAATGAGCAGTTCTTC. It translates to CASMSDGYYNEQFF.

In its sample, this clonotype was seen many times. The chain is built from TRBV29-1 and TRBJ1-1; TRBD1 matches at 10 bases. Trimming removed 3 bases from V and 1 base from J; junction bases left unmatched: 11. The CDR3 is 17 residues long. Germline V gene lookup returns CDR1 SQVTM and CDR2 ANQGSEA. The CDR3 protein is CSVDHRDRGESNTEAFF. As DNA, the CDR3 is TGCAGCGTTGACCACCGGGACAGGGGAGAGTCGAACACTGAAGCTTTCTTT.

In this sample, this clonotype turned up many times. The chain couples TRBV12-3 or TRBV12-4 to TRBJ2-7; D may be TRBD2 (6 bases). Trimming removed 5 bases at V and 4 bases at J, with 15 bases between. The CDR3 is made up of 14 amino acids. CDR3 sequence reads: CASSPAGTPYEQYF. The DNA for the CDR3 is TGTGCCAGCAGTCCAGCAGGGACTCCTTACGAGCAGTACTTC.

The chain employs TRBV27 and TRBJ2-7; D assignment may be TRBD1 or TRBD2 (5 bases each). CDR3 length equals 15 residues. Germline-derived CDR1 and CDR2 are MNHEY and SMNVEV (reference sequence). Deletions cut 3 bases from V and 3 bases from J, with 15 bases between. The CDR3 coding sequence is TGTGCCAGCAGTTTTCTGGGGACGGTGATCTACGAGCAGTACTTC. Its translation: CASSFLGTVIYEQYF.